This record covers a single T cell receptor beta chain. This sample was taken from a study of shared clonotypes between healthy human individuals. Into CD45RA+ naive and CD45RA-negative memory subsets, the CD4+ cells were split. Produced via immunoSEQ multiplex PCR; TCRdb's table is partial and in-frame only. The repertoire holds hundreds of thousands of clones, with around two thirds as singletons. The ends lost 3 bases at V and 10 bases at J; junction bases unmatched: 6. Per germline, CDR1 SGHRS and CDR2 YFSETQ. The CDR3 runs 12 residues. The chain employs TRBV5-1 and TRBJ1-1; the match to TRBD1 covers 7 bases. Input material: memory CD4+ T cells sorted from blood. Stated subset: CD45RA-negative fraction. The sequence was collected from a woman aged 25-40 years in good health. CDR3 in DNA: TGCGCCAGCAGCTCAGGGACAGCGGGAGCTTTCTTT. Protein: CASSSGTAGAFF. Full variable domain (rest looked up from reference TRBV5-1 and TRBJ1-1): KAGVTQTPRYLIKTRGQQVTLSCSPISGHRSVSWYQQTPGQGLQFLFEYFSETQRNKGNFPGRFSGRQFSNSRSEMNVSTLELGDSALYLCASSSGTAGAFFGQGTRLTVV.